The 5 T cell receptor beta chains in this list originate from one sample, sequenced in a study of T cells in localized non-small cell lung cancer (dated by TCRdb to between 2020 and 2021). Library preparation employed the immunoSEQ multiplex PCR assay. Held by TCRdb, this immuneACCESS table contains in-frame sequences only and omits some clones. Under half of the omission traces to an unresolved V gene where checked; the cause of the rest is unknown. This sample has some 82,000 clones in its table, and roughly 80% of those were observed once. Of the sample, approximately 21% falls within the top ten clones. Source: PBMCs, taken before any cancer treatment. Receptors originate from a man aged 40 to 69 with stage II squamous cell lung carcinoma.

J is TRBJ1-2 and V is TRBV10-2; 11 positions agree with TRBD1. The V segment lost 5 bases and the J segment 7 bases; nucleotides outside the gene matches: 3. Germline V gene lookup returns CDR1 WSHSY and CDR2 SAAADI. The CDR3 is 13 amino acids. CDR3 region: CASSPGTGGGYTF. The CDR3, as DNA: TGCGCCAGCAGTCCCGGGACAGGGGGTGGCTACACCTTC.

This clone was seen a handful of times. The chain combines TRBV27 with TRBJ2-7; TRBD2 agrees at 8 bases. The ends lost 6 bases at V and 5 bases at J; junction bases unmatched: 18. The CDR3 runs 17 residues. Germline V gene data show CDR1 as MNHEY and CDR2 as SMNVEV (reference sequence). CDR3 region: CASRGRAGDLGLHEQYF. DNA for the CDR3: TGTGCCAGCAGGGGGAGAGCGGGAGACCTTGGGCTGCACGAGCAGTACTTC.

This sequence joins TRBV7-2 and TRBJ2-3; tentative D call: TRBD2 (5 bases). The CDR3 is made up of 14 amino acids. Germline CDR1 is SGHTA and CDR2 is FQGNSA. The ends were cut back, 3 bases at V and 1 base at J, with 8 bases in the middle. The CDR3 loop is CASSLAGGTDTQYF. The CDR3 DNA is TGTGCCAGCAGCTTGGCGGGTGGCACAGATACGCAGTATTTT. The full variable domain, rest sourced from reference TRBV7-2 and TRBJ2-3, is GAGVSQSPSNKVTEKGKDVELRCDPISGHTALYWYRQSLGQGLEFLIYFQGNSAPDKSGLPSDRFSAERTGGSVSTLTIQRTQQEDSAVYLCASSLAGGTDTQYFGPGTRLTVL.

The V gene is TRBV5-6, the J gene TRBJ1-2; 8 bases agree with TRBD1. CDR3 size: 19 residues. Trimming took 2 bases from V and 2 from J; bases not matched to a gene: 17. Germline values: CDR1 SGHDT, CDR2 YYEEEE. The CDR3: CASSLPSFWDRPENYGYTF. CDR3 sequence (DNA): TGTGCCAGCAGCTTACCGTCGTTTTGGGACAGGCCCGAAAACTATGGCTACACCTTC.

This clone was seen only a few times. The V call is TRBV6-1, the J call TRBJ2-7, with TRBD2 matching over 7 bases. V lost 8 bases and J lost 0; bases outside the gene matches: 7. There are 14 residues in the CDR3. Germline lookup yields CDR1 MNHNS and CDR2 SASEGT. CDR3 DNA sequence: TGTGCCAGCCGTTTGGGGGGGTACTCCTACGAGCAGTACTTC. Protein: CASRLGGYSYEQYF.